This T cell receptor beta chain originates from a study of technical replicates of blood from four donors. Profiling relied on immunoSEQ multiplex PCR, and the TCRdb table lists in-frame clones only, not all of them. The sample carries more than 70,000 clones, approximately 90% recorded once. From germline, CDR1 is MNHNS and CDR2 SASEGT. After removal of 1 base from V and 3 bases from J, the junction contained 7 bases not matched to a gene. CDR3 length equals 16 residues. J is TRBJ2-3 and V is TRBV6-1; TRBD2 agrees at 7 bases. Sequenced material: T cells isolated from PBMCs. The TCR comes from a human donor in good health. CDR3 in amino acids: CASSEGGLAVTDTQYF. For the CDR3, the DNA is TGTGCCAGCAGTGAAGGGGGCCTAGCGGTGACAGATACGCAGTATTTT.